These 2 T cell receptor beta chains came from one sample sequenced in a study of CD8 T cells in ankylosing spondylitis. Overall study results and limits: A TCR beta motif of under ten highly homologous variants seemed to mark ankylosing spondylitis blood.

TCRdb independently ran MiXCR on the 5' RACE reads; one entry per CDR3 protein. The sample yields 130,000 or so distinct CDR3 sequences, approximately 17% seen once. No antigen has been assigned to these receptors. Sequenced: blood, either unsorted or a sorted T cell fraction (not recorded which). All receptors derive from a male donor with ankylosing spondylitis.

The chain recombines TRBV24-1 with TRBJ2-2, with D perhaps TRBD2 (6 bases). Germline values: CDR1 KGHDR, CDR2 SFDVKD. The V end lost 3 bases, the J end lost 6 bases, and 13 bases lay between the germline ends. The CDR3 length is 15 residues. The CDR3 region has the DNA TGTGCCACCAGTGATGTAAGGCCGGGAGCCGGGGAGCTGTTTTTT. Amino acid sequence: CATSDVRPGAGELFF.

Only a few counts were recorded for this clonotype. The rearrangement links TRBV5-6 to TRBJ2-2; 7 bases agree with TRBD1. CDR1 and CDR2 from the germline V gene are SGHDT and YYEEEE. V gave up 3 bases and J gave up 3 bases; unmatched junction bases: 11. The CDR3 has 17 residues. CDR3 bases: TGTGCCAGCAGCTGGCAACCGGGACAGAGTGACACCGGGGAGCTGTTTTTT. Amino acids: CASSWQPGQSDTGELFF.